These 31 T cell receptor beta chains came from one sample sequenced in a study of cytotoxic CD8 clonotypes in ibrutinib-treated CLL. TCRdb keeps only in-frame clones here, not all; method: immunoSEQ multiplex PCR. The table includes some 140,000 clones, 91% detected once. Sequenced material: PBMCs, taken after 12 months of ibrutinib treatment. Receptors originate from a human donor with chronic lymphocytic leukemia.

The chain carries TRBV7-2 and TRBJ2-2, with 8 bases lining up with TRBD1. Germline-derived CDR1 and CDR2 are SGHTA and FQGNSA. V was pared by 6 bases and J by 5 bases, with 8 bases of the junction left unmatched. The CDR3 is 15 residues long. CDR3 nucleotides: TGTGCCAGCAGTTACCAGGGGGCATATACCGGGGAGCTGTTTTTT. Amino acid sequence: CASSYQGAYTGELFF.

The CDR3 loop is CASSEQGYTEAFF. The CDR3 bases are TGTGCCAGCAGCGAACAGGGTTACACTGAAGCTTTCTTT. The chain links TRBV2 to TRBJ1-1, with D perhaps matching TRBD1 (6 bases). V gave up 6 bases and J gave up 3 bases, with 11 bases separating them. CDR3 length: 13 residues. CDR1 SNHLY and CDR2 FYNNEI come from the germline V gene.

The CDR3 spells CASSPNAVPANTEAFF. In nucleotides, the CDR3 is TGTGCCAGCTCACCGAATGCGGTGCCGGCAAACACTGAAGCTTTCTTT. The chain employs TRBV18 and TRBJ1-1; D not resolved. The V end lost 3 bases, the J end lost 2 bases, and 16 bases lay between the germline ends. This CDR3 spans 16 amino acids. Germline CDR1 and CDR2: KGHSH and LQKENI. The whole variable domain, remainder taken from reference TRBV18 and TRBJ1-1, is NAGVMQNPRHLVRRRGQEARLRCSPMKGHSHVYWYRQLPEEGLKFMVYLQKENIIDESGMPKERFSAEFPKEGPSILRIQQVVRGDSAAYFCASSPNAVPANTEAFFGQGTRLTVV.

Concerning this clone itself: Different DNA sequences within this sample yield the same CDR3. V gene TRBV7-9 combines with J gene TRBJ2-1; D gene unclear. V was pared by 1 base and J by 1 base, with 5 bases between. CDR3 length: 14 amino acids. The germline V gene encodes CDR1 SEHNR and CDR2 FQNEAQ (reference sequence). The CDR3 nucleotides are TGTGCCAGCAGCTTAGACAGTTCCTACAATGAGCAGTTCTTC. Translated: CASSLDSSYNEQFF.

The V and J genes are TRBV28 and TRBJ2-7; D call uncertain. Germline V gene lookup returns CDR1 MDHEN and CDR2 SYDVKM. The CDR3 has 12 residues. With 6 bases removed from V and 0 bases from J, the gap between germline ends came to 6 bases. CDR3 amino acids: CASRQSSYEQYF. As DNA, the CDR3 is TGTGCCAGCAGACAGAGCTCCTACGAGCAGTACTTC.

The chain uses TRBV28 and TRBJ2-7; TRBD1 aligns across 8 bases. The ends lost 10 bases at V and 2 bases at J; junction bases unmatched: 10. CDR3 length equals 14 residues. Looked up from germline, CDR1 is MDHEN and CDR2 is SYDVKM. The CDR3 DNA sequence: TGTGCCACCACCTGGACAGGGAACACCTACGAGCAGTACTTC. Its translation: CATTWTGNTYEQYF.

V usage is TRBV10-3 and J usage is TRBJ1-1, with 8 bases aligning to TRBD1. Germline V gene data show CDR1 as ENHRY and CDR2 as SYGVKD. Unmatched junction bases numbered 1, after V lost 6 bases and J lost 1 base. The CDR3 runs 13 residues. The CDR3 region has the DNA TGTGCCATCAGCGACAGGGGGAACACTGAAGCTTTCTTT. Encoded protein: CAISDRGNTEAFF.

V is TRBV2 and J is TRBJ2-7, with unresolved D. The germline V gene has CDR1 SNHLY and CDR2 FYNNEI. The CDR3 consists of 15 residues. V lost 3 bases and J lost 0, with 12 bases in between. This chain's CDR3 is CASSDTTASSYEQYF. Written as DNA, the CDR3 is TGTGCCAGCAGTGATACAACAGCGTCCTCCTACGAGCAGTACTTC.

This rearrangement joins TRBV18 to TRBJ1-3; no reliable D call. CDR3 size: 16 residues. CDR1 KGHSH and CDR2 LQKENI come from the germline V gene. The V end lost 1 base, the J end lost 3 bases, and 13 bases lay between the germline ends. The CDR3 nucleotides read TGTGCCAGCTCACCACGAGTCGCGTCGGGTGGAAACACCATATATTTT. Translation: CASSPRVASGGNTIYF.

The rearrangement joins TRBV2 to TRBJ2-6; TRBD1 matches at 9 bases. The CDR3 consists of 16 residues. With 9 bases clipped from V and 3 bases from J, the junction kept 9 bases outside the gene matches. Germline-derived CDR1 and CDR2 are SNHLY and FYNNEI. The CDR3 DNA reads as TGTGCCAGAGCCCGGACAGGGGATCATGGGGCCAACGTCCTGACTTTC. Its translation is CARARTGDHGANVLTF.

This chain connects TRBV5-1 to TRBJ1-2; D possibly corresponds to TRBD1 (6 bases). Trimming shortened V by 0 bases and J by 4 bases, and 19 bases separated the two germline ends. Germline loops: CDR1 SGHRS, CDR2 YFSETQ. The CDR3 length is 17 residues. In DNA, the CDR3 is TGCGCCAGCAGCTTGGCCCGGACAGCTGACCTTACCTATGGCTACACCTTC. This sequence encodes CASSLARTADLTYGYTF. Supplemented by reference TRBV5-1 and TRBJ1-2, the full variable domain reads KAGVTQTPRYLIKTRGQQVTLSCSPISGHRSVSWYQQTPGQGLQFLFEYFSETQRNKGNFPGRFSGRQFSNSRSEMNVSTLELGDSALYLCASSLARTADLTYGYTFGSGTRLTVV.

The gene calls are TRBV15 and TRBJ1-5, with a tentative D call TRBD1 (5 bases). The CDR3 contains 14 residues. The ends were cut back, 1 base at V and 7 bases at J, with 11 bases in the middle. The germline V gene encodes CDR1 LNHNV and CDR2 YYDKDF (reference sequence). The CDR3 DNA reads TGTGCCACCAGCAGAGTAGGGGAAAGCCAGCCCCAGCATTTT. As protein: CATSRVGESQPQHF.

V and J are TRBV9 and TRBJ2-3; unclear D gene. The CDR3 extends over 14 amino acids. With 3 bases removed from V and 0 bases from J, the gap between germline ends came to 8 bases. The V gene's germline CDR1 is SGDLS and CDR2 YYNGEE. The CDR3 spells CASSGGKSTDTQYF. CDR3 nucleotide sequence: TGTGCCAGCAGCGGTGGGAAAAGCACAGATACGCAGTATTTT.

The chain is built from TRBV14 and TRBJ1-3, with a possible D match to TRBD1 (5 bases). The CDR3 extends over 15 amino acids. In germline, CDR1 is SGHDN, CDR2 FVKESK. Trimming cost V 1 base and J 0 bases, with 7 bases left between them. CDR3 DNA sequence: TGTGCCAGCAGCCAAGGAGGGGACTCTGGAAACACCATATATTTT. It translates to CASSQGGDSGNTIYF.

V gene TRBV27 combines with J gene TRBJ2-7; 10 bases are shared with TRBD2. The CDR3 is 15 amino acids. J was trimmed by 4 bases and V by 4 bases; bases with no gene match: 7. Germline values: CDR1 MNHEY, CDR2 SMNVEV (reference sequence). In DNA form, the CDR3 reads TGTGCCAGCAGTTCCGGACTAGCGGCACGATACGAGCAGTACTTC. Its translation: CASSSGLAARYEQYF.

The V gene is TRBV11-3, the J gene TRBJ2-1; D is unclear. Trimming took 2 bases from V and 7 from J, leaving 9 bases between them. There are 13 residues in the CDR3. Germline lookup yields CDR1 SGHNT and CDR2 YENEEA. CDR3 coding DNA: TGTGCCAGCAGCTTAAGTAGGAGAAATGAGCAGTTCTTC. Its translation: CASSLSRRNEQFF. The variable domain in full, with the rest retrieved from reference TRBV11-3 and TRBJ2-1, is EAGVVQSPRYKIIEKKQPVAFWCNPISGHNTLYWYLQNLGQGPELLIRYENEEAVDDSQLPKDRFSAERLKGVDSTLKIQPAELGDSAVYLCASSLSRRNEQFFGPGTRLTVL.

This clone appeared once. The chain employs TRBV19 and TRBJ2-5; 8 nucleotides line up with TRBD2. The V and J ends lost 4 bases and 4 bases, in that order; junction bases with no gene match: 5. CDR1 is LNHDA and CDR2 is SQIVND in the germline V gene (reference sequence). The CDR3 spans 14 residues. The CDR3 nucleotides are TGTGCCAGTAGTAGGTCGGGGGGGCGAGAGACCCAGTACTTC. It codes for CASSRSGGRETQYF.

This clone was observed a single time. At one of its ends the junction is not consistent with the germline gene, which may arise from a read error. This chain uses TRBV7-3 with TRBJ2-3; D ambiguous. CDR1 and CDR2 (germline): SGHTA, FQGTGA. This CDR3 has 13 residues. The CDR3 spells CANSLTVTDTQYF. As DNA, the CDR3 is TGTGCCAACAGCTTAACGGTCACAGATACGCAGTATTTT.

J is TRBJ2-7 and V is TRBV7-2, with TRBD2 matching 14 bases. CDR1 is SGHTA and CDR2 is FQGNSA in the germline V gene. V was clipped by 5 bases and J by 7 bases; unmatched bases: 7. The CDR3 has 15 amino acids. The CDR3 loop reads CASSPRTSGRSEQYF. The CDR3 nucleotides read TGTGCCAGCAGCCCAAGGACTAGCGGGAGGTCAGAGCAGTACTTC.

V and J are TRBV6-6 and TRBJ2-4; no firm D call. The CDR3 totals 12 residues. Germline CDR1 MNHNY, CDR2 SVGAGI (reference sequence). Trimming removed 4 bases at V and 7 bases at J, with 8 bases between. This CDR3 is CASSSLRNIQYF. CDR3 coding DNA: TGTGCCAGCAGTTCCCTCCGGAACATTCAGTACTTC.

V usage is TRBV21-1 and J usage is TRBJ2-3; the listed D gene, TRBD1, was not tested against the DNA. TRBV21-1 is a pseudogene. There are 15 residues in the CDR3. The CDR3 DNA sequence: TGTGCCAGCATTGTCGTAAAGGGGTTAAGAGATACGCAGTATTTT. Translated, it gives CASIVVKGLRDTQYF.

V is TRBV7-9 and J is TRBJ2-4; D ambiguous. Trimming stripped 5 bases from V and 8 bases from J, with 13 bases between. Germline-derived CDR1 and CDR2 are SEHNR and FQNEAQ (reference sequence). This CDR3 region has 13 residues. This chain's CDR3 is CASSPQGKYIQYF. The CDR3 nucleotides read TGTGCCAGCAGCCCACAAGGGAAGTACATTCAGTACTTC. Combining the CDR3 with reference TRBV7-9 and TRBJ2-4 gives the whole variable domain DTGVSQNPRHKITKRGQNVTFRCDPISEHNRLYWYRQTLGQGPEFLTYFQNEAQLEKSRLLSDRFSAERPKGSFSTLEIQRTEQGDSAMYLCASSPQGKYIQYFGAGTRLSVL.

This clone has just one count. This chain links TRBV6-6 with TRBJ2-2; 7 nucleotides agree with TRBD2. V trimming: 6 bases; J trimming: 0 bases; junction bases outside the gene matches: 4. The CDR3 is 15 residues long. Germline values: CDR1 MNHNY, CDR2 SVGAGI (reference sequence). The DNA of the CDR3 is TGTGCCAGCAGGCTAGCGGCAACGAACACCGGGGAGCTGTTTTTT. This codes for CASRLAATNTGELFF.

The chain employs TRBV15 and TRBJ2-1, with D hard to call. The CDR3 has 13 amino acids. V dropped 3 bases and J dropped 8 bases, with 11 bases sitting between them. Germline assignment: CDR1 LNHNV and CDR2 YYDKDF (reference sequence). The CDR3 here is CATSSLIWDEQFF. The DNA of the CDR3 is TGTGCCACCAGCAGCCTTATATGGGATGAGCAGTTCTTC.

The chain carries TRBV7-9 and TRBJ1-1; 8 positions agree with TRBD1. Per the germline V gene, CDR1 is SEHNR and CDR2 is FQNEAQ (reference sequence). The trim removed 6 bases at V and 4 bases at J, leaving 4 bases unmatched. This CDR3 spans 13 amino acids. The CDR3 sequence: CASSATGGTEAFF. As DNA, the CDR3 is TGTGCCAGCAGTGCCACAGGGGGCACTGAAGCTTTCTTT.

The rearrangement joins TRBV19 to TRBJ1-4; 9 bases fit TRBD1. CDR1 LNHDA and CDR2 SQIVND come from the germline V gene (reference sequence). V shed 10 bases and J 4 bases; nucleotides not matched to a gene: 4. The CDR3 has 13 amino acids. In DNA form, the CDR3 reads TGTGCCACCGGGACAGGGAATAATGAAAAACTGTTTTTT. Residues: CATGTGNNEKLFF.

The rearrangement joins TRBV28 to TRBJ2-5; unclear D gene. The V gene lost 8 bases and the J gene lost 2 bases, with 9 bases spanning the gap. The CDR3 is 12 residues long. Germline V gene sequence: CDR1 MDHEN, CDR2 SYDVKM. The CDR3 DNA reads as TGTGCCAGCGAGACGCAACAAGAGACCCAGTACTTC. Its translation: CASETQQETQYF.

With respect to this clone: Other DNA sequences of this sample code for an identical CDR3. The chain combines TRBV28 with TRBJ2-7; 10 bases align to TRBD2. Germline CDR1 reads MDHEN; CDR2 reads SYDVKM. The CDR3 has 14 residues. V trimming: 2 bases; J trimming: 7 bases; junction bases outside the gene matches: 5. The CDR3 sequence is CASSLLAGAREQYF. For the CDR3, the DNA is TGTGCCAGCAGTTTACTAGCGGGAGCGCGAGAGCAGTACTTC.

This clone was recorded once. J is TRBJ1-2 and V is TRBV9; 9 nucleotides align to TRBD1. CDR1 is SGDLS, CDR2 YYNGEE, per germline. The length of the CDR3 is 13 residues. The V gene end was trimmed by 3 bases and the J gene end by 8 bases; junction bases not matched to a gene: 5. In DNA form, the CDR3 reads TGTGCCAGCAGCGAGGGGGACAGGGTAGGCTACACCTTC. The encoded protein is CASSEGDRVGYTF.

The CDR3 is CASSGTGGMNTEAFF. CDR3 nucleotide sequence: TGTGCCAGCAGTGGAACAGGGGGCATGAACACTGAAGCTTTCTTT. The chain uses TRBV2 and TRBJ1-1; 9 nucleotides match TRBD1. In germline, CDR1 is SNHLY, CDR2 FYNNEI. The CDR3 is 15 residues long. V lost 4 bases to trimming and J lost 0 bases; unmatched junction nucleotides: 3.

CDR3 coding DNA: TGTGCCACCTCGTGGGGCAGCCTCTCTGGGGCCAACGTCCTGACTTTC. This encodes CATSWGSLSGANVLTF. This sequence joins TRBV6-6 and TRBJ2-6, with D possibly TRBD1 on 5 matching bases. The CDR3 runs to 16 residues. Germline V gene lookup returns CDR1 MNHNY and CDR2 SVGAGI (reference sequence). V was clipped by 10 bases and J by 0 bases, with 16 bases between them.